This entry features one T cell receptor (beta chain) sequence. Its antigen is not known. The germline gene is not matched at one end of the junction; a read error may be the cause. The CDR3 is 16 residues long. In germline, CDR1 is MNHEY, CDR2 SVGAGI. This specimen comes from a study of metastatic and nonmetastatic thyroid tumors. Study-wide findings and caveats: In blood and tumor, TCR beta diversity was reportedly significantly higher in malignant thyroid tumors than in benign nodules.

Thyroid surgery took place with no prior treatment in any patient. Authors' processing steps: Variation in CDR3 across clinicopathological groups served as the basis for constructing a distant-metastasis classifier in papillary thyroid cancer. TCRdb re-clonotyped the PCR reads via MiXCR. None of the V and J calls come from the authors' own analysis; TCRdb made them. In the table there are around 20,000 clones, around a quarter of which are singletons. Material: blood. The receptor was isolated from a female donor with papillary thyroid cancer or a benign thyroid nodule (not recorded which). Some clones in this sample may be carry-over from other donors' samples. The chain combines TRBV6-5 with TRBJ2-2; D perhaps matches TRBD2 (5 bases). CDR3 protein: CASSSVDRRKAGDLFF. CDR3 nucleotides: TGTGCCAGCAGTTCCGTCGACCGTAGAAAGGCCGGGGATCTGTTTTTT.